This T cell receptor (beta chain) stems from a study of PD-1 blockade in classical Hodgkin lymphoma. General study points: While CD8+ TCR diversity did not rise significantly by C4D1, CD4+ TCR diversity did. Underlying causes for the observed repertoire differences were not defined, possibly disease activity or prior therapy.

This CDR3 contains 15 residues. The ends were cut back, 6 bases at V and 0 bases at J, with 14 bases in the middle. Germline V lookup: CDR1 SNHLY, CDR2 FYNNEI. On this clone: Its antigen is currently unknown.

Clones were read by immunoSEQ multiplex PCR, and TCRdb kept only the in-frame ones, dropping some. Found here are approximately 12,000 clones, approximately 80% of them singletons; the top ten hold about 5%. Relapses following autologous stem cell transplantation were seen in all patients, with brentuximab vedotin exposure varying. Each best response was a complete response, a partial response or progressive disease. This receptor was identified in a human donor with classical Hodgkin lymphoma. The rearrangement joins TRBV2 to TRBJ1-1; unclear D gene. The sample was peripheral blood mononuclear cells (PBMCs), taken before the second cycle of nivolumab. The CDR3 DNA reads TGTGCCAGCAGCCCCCGGCGGAGGATGAACACTGAAGCTTTCTTT. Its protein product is CASSPRRRMNTEAFF.